This TCR beta chain was obtained from a study of blood T cell repertoires in COVID-19. Study as a whole: Both acute and convalescent COVID-19 samples were obtained from the United States, Italy and Spain. PBMCs, B-cell-depleted T cells, or T cells were the source of the cDNA or gDNA that made up the material.

In this sample, this clone turned up once. This CDR3 is 15 amino acids long. From germline, CDR1 is LGHNA and CDR2 YSLEER. Trimming left V 4 bases short and J 7 bases short, with 19 bases between. Per the original methods: How many nucleated cells were present was estimated from reference gene primer amplification. Assay: immunoSEQ multiplex PCR; the TCRdb copy retains only in-frame clones and omits some. V and J calls and clone size come straight from that table; D and trimming were deduced from the DNA. This table holds some 70,000 clones, more than 80% found once. The V call is TRBV4-3, the J call TRBJ1-1, with D possibly TRBD1 on 6 matching bases. This sequence was found in a woman of 80 years or more with active COVID-19. Sequenced input: peripheral blood. The CDR3 coding sequence is TGCGCCAGCAGCCTATCCTGGGCAGGGGACGGTGAAGCTTTCTTT. Its protein is CASSLSWAGDGEAFF.